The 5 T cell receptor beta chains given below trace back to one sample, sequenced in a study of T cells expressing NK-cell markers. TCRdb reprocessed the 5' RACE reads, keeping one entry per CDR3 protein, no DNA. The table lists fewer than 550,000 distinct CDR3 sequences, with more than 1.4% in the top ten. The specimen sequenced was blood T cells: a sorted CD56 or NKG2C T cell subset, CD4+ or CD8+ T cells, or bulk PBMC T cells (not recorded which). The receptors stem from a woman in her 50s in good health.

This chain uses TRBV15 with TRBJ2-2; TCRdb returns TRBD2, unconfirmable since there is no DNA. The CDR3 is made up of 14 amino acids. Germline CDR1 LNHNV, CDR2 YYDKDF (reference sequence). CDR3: CAAGLGGVAGELFF.

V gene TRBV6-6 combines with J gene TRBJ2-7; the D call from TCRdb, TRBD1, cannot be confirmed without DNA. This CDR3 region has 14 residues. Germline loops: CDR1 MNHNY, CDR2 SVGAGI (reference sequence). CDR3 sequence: CASSSGQGFSEQYF.

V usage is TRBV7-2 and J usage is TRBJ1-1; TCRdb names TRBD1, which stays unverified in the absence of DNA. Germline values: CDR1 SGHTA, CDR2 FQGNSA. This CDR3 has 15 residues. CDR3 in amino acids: CASSLPRDRRTEAFF. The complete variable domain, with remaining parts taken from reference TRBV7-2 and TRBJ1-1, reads GAGVSQSPSNKVTEKGKDVELRCDPISGHTALYWYRQSLGQGLEFLIYFQGNSAPDKSGLPSDRFSAERTGGSVSTLTIQRTQQEDSAVYLCASSLPRDRRTEAFFGQGTRLTVV.

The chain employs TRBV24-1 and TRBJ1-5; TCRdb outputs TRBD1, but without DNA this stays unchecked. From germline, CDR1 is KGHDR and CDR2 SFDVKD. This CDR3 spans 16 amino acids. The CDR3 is CATSDSGRDSNQPQHF.

CDR3 sequence: CASSSWTSGRADTQYF. This chain connects TRBV12-3 or TRBV12-4 to TRBJ2-3; absent DNA, TCRdb's TRBD2 call cannot be checked. The CDR3 sequence is 16 residues long.